These 22 T cell receptor beta chains came from one sample sequenced in a study of cytomegalovirus exposure and HLA in healthy donors. Primers for the PCR totalled 60 Vbeta and 13 Jbeta. The data were produced by immunoSEQ multiplex PCR, yet TCRdb's version contains in-frame clones alone and is incomplete. Here the sample spans over 150,000 clones, around 76% being singletons. The sample taken for sequencing was PBMCs. The origin of the receptors is a man aged 55 to 70 in good health and CMV-seronegative.

The chain links TRBV11-3 to TRBJ2-5; 13 bases fit TRBD2. The J call may be faulty, since TRBJ2-7 better matches the DNA end. The CDR3 spans 15 residues. Looked up from germline, CDR1 is SGHNT and CDR2 is YENEEA. DNA of the CDR3: TGTGCCAGCAGCTTGGGACTAGCGGGACTCGGCGAGCAGTACTTC. Translation gives CASSLGLAGLGEQYF.

V and J are TRBV5-4 and TRBJ2-1, with 14 bases aligning to TRBD2. Germline V gives CDR1 SGHNT, CDR2 YYREEE (reference sequence). V was pared by 6 bases and J by 6 bases, with 8 bases of the junction left unmatched. The CDR3 loop spans 16 amino acids. CDR3 in amino acids: CASIPGLAGVGNEQFF. CDR3 nucleotides: TGTGCCAGCATCCCGGGACTAGCGGGAGTAGGCAATGAGCAGTTCTTC.

This chain uses TRBV6-1 with TRBJ2-3, with a possible D match to TRBD1 (6 bases). CDR3 length: 17 amino acids. V shed 1 base and J shed 1 base, with 15 bases lying between them. In germline, CDR1 is MNHNS, CDR2 SASEGT. The CDR3 loop reads CASSEDGLGAGTDTQYF. Here the CDR3 DNA reads TGTGCCAGCAGTGAAGACGGGTTGGGGGCCGGCACAGATACGCAGTATTTT.

The rearrangement links TRBV5-1 to TRBJ2-3, with 9 bases aligning to TRBD1. The CDR3 is 13 residues long. With V trimmed by 4 bases and J by 6 bases, 3 bases remained unmatched. Per the germline V gene, CDR1 is SGHRS and CDR2 is YFSETQ. In nucleotides, the CDR3 is TGCGCCAGCAGCGTACAGGGGGCGGATACGCAGTATTTT. Translating gives CASSVQGADTQYF.

The chain is built from TRBV6-6 and TRBJ2-2; D not certain. This CDR3 is 14 amino acids long. V was trimmed by 6 bases and J by 4 bases, leaving 12 bases between them. Germline CDR1 reads MNHNY; CDR2 reads SVGAGI (reference sequence). The CDR3 spells CASSLGWSTGELFF. The CDR3 DNA sequence: TGTGCCAGCAGCCTGGGTTGGAGCACCGGGGAGCTGTTTTTT.

Here the CDR3 reads CASRPSGETQYF. The CDR3 region has the DNA TGTGCCAGCAGGCCGTCGGGGGAGACCCAGTACTTC. The genes are TRBV2 and TRBJ2-5, with D perhaps matching TRBD2 (5 bases). The CDR3 length is 12 residues. Per germline, CDR1 SNHLY and CDR2 FYNNEI. V was cut by 6 bases and J by 5 bases, with 10 bases left in between.

This clone has only one observation. This rearrangement joins TRBV6-6 to TRBJ1-5; 7 bases agree with TRBD1. This CDR3 contains 14 residues. Germline CDR1 and CDR2: MNHNY and SVGAGI (reference sequence). V lost 8 bases and J lost 6; bases outside the gene matches: 10. CDR3 in amino acids: CASGDSDLRQPQHF. The CDR3 DNA follows: TGTGCCAGCGGGGACAGCGATCTTCGTCAGCCCCAGCATTTT.

Only a few counts were recorded for this clone. The CDR3 bases are TGCAGCGTTGAAGATCCTACAGGGGCCCGCTATGGCTACACCTTC. Translating it yields CSVEDPTGARYGYTF. The chain carries TRBV29-1 and TRBJ1-2, with TRBD1 identical over 7 bases. The length of the CDR3 is 15 residues. Germline V gene lookup returns CDR1 SQVTM and CDR2 ANQGSEA. The V segment lost 0 bases and the J segment 4 bases; nucleotides outside the gene matches: 8.

The chain joins TRBV28 to TRBJ2-3, with 10 bases identical to TRBD2. Germline V gene lookup returns CDR1 MDHEN and CDR2 SYDVKM. The trim removed 2 bases at V and 0 bases at J, leaving 17 bases unmatched. There are 21 residues in the CDR3. CDR3 bases: TGTGCCAGCAGTTTACTTTGGGAGGGGCTAGCGGGAGTCGATAGCACAGATACGCAGTATTTT. Protein: CASSLLWEGLAGVDSTDTQYF.

V gene TRBV2 combines with J gene TRBJ2-7, with D maybe TRBD2 (6 bases). V was trimmed by 7 bases and J by 6 bases, leaving 25 bases between them. The germline gives CDR1 SNHLY, CDR2 FYNNEI. The CDR3 has 16 residues. The CDR3 reads CASNRNSGFPVAEQYF. In DNA form, the CDR3 reads TGTGCCAGCAACCGAAACAGCGGGTTCCCCGTTGCCGAGCAGTACTTC.

The J gene is TRBJ2-3, the V gene TRBV10-2, with D unclear. The V end lost 2 bases, the J end lost 1 base, and 7 bases lay between the germline ends. CDR1 and CDR2 (germline): WSHSY, SAAADI. The CDR3 length is 14 residues. CDR3 nucleotide sequence: TGCGCCAGCAGTGAGGCAGGCCGCACAGATACGCAGTATTTT. Encoded protein: CASSEAGRTDTQYF.

In its sample, this clone was seen a few times. The V gene is TRBV28, the J gene TRBJ2-1; D is unclear. The germline CDR1 and CDR2 sequences are MDHEN and SYDVKM. V lost 6 bases and J 3 bases, leaving 6 bases between the germline ends. This CDR3 has 12 amino acids. CDR3 coding DNA: TGTGCCAGCAGCCCTAGCTACAATGAGCAGTTCTTC. It encodes CASSPSYNEQFF.

Concerning this clone itself: The junction departs from germline at one end; a sequencing error may be responsible. The chain employs TRBV6-5 and TRBJ1-1; possible D gene TRBD1, 5 bases. CDR3 length: 15 amino acids. Germline V gene lookup returns CDR1 MNHEY and CDR2 SVGAGI. CDR3 sequence: CASRPSGRATFSSLF. As DNA, the CDR3 is TGTGCCAGCAGACCCTCGGGCAGGGCGACATTTTCATCGCTATTT.

V usage is TRBV19 and J usage is TRBJ2-7; tentative D call: TRBD1 (5 bases). Trimming left V 1 base short and J 3 bases short, with 13 bases between. Per germline, CDR1 LNHDA and CDR2 SQIVND (reference sequence). This CDR3 is built from 15 residues. The CDR3 bases are TGTGCCAGTAGTATAGTGGAAGGGGCGTTCTACGAGCAGTACTTC. It codes for CASSIVEGAFYEQYF.

This chain joins TRBV30 and TRBJ2-6, with D uncertain. Trimming removed 2 bases at V and 0 bases at J, with 5 bases between. There are 14 residues in the CDR3. Germline assignment: CDR1 GTSNPN and CDR2 SVGIG (reference sequence). The CDR3 nucleotides are TGTGCCTGGAGTCGTCCCTCTGGGGCCAACGTCCTGACTTTC. It is translated as CAWSRPSGANVLTF.

The rearrangement uses TRBV29-1 and TRBJ2-1; D remains ambiguous. Trimming stripped 4 bases from V and 6 bases from J, with 13 bases between. The CDR3 totals 13 residues. CDR1 and CDR2 from the germline V gene are SQVTM and ANQGSEA. The DNA of the CDR3 is TGCAGCGTTGGGGCAGGTTCAGGCAATGAGCAGTTCTTC. Protein product: CSVGAGSGNEQFF.

This sequence joins TRBV15 and TRBJ2-7; 7 bases fit TRBD1. The ends lost 5 bases at V and 6 bases at J; junction bases unmatched: 13. The CDR3 loop spans 15 amino acids. Germline CDR1 and CDR2: LNHNV and YYDKDF (reference sequence). The CDR3 sequence is CATSGDRAPMAEQYF. In nucleotides, the CDR3 is TGTGCCACCAGCGGCGACAGGGCCCCCATGGCCGAGCAGTACTTC.

The chain has TRBV27 and TRBJ1-1, with D unclear. The CDR3 totals 14 residues. Germline V CDR1 and CDR2: MNHEY, SMNVEV (reference sequence). Trimming shortened V by 4 bases and J by 1 base, and 10 bases separated the two germline ends. The CDR3 bases are TGTGCCAGCAGTTCCTATGACACGAACACTGAAGCTTTCTTT. Its translation: CASSSYDTNTEAFF.

The chain combines TRBV2 with TRBJ1-1; TRBD1 matches at 10 bases. Germline CDR1 SNHLY, CDR2 FYNNEI. V lost 5 bases to trimming and J lost 2 bases; unmatched junction nucleotides: 5. This CDR3 has 15 amino acids. DNA for the CDR3: TGTGCCAGCAGTCGGACAGGGGGACGTAACACTGAAGCTTTCTTT. Translating gives CASSRTGGRNTEAFF.

This clone was seen a few times. This chain connects TRBV29-1 to TRBJ1-1; 9 nucleotides align to TRBD1. The CDR3 has 16 amino acids. Trimming at V came to 5 bases and at J to 1 base, leaving 11 bases not matched to a gene. The V gene's germline CDR1 is SQVTM and CDR2 ANQGSEA. This CDR3 is CSVPGGTGRENTEAFF. CDR3 DNA sequence: TGCAGCGTTCCCGGGGGGACAGGGAGGGAGAACACTGAAGCTTTCTTT.

The chain joins TRBV6-5 to TRBJ1-2; no clear D gene. The germline gives CDR1 MNHEY, CDR2 SVGAGI. V was clipped by 5 bases and J by 7 bases, with 17 bases between them. CDR3 length equals 14 residues. This CDR3 reads CASSASRVVGGYTF. For the CDR3, the DNA is TGTGCCAGCAGTGCGTCGCGGGTAGTGGGTGGCTACACCTTC.

The chain uses TRBV28 and TRBJ2-5, with D unclear. Per the germline V gene, CDR1 is MDHEN and CDR2 is SYDVKM. The CDR3 is 14 residues long. V lost 3 bases and J lost 0, with 8 bases in between. Written as DNA, the CDR3 is TGTGCCAGCAGTTTCCCCAGATACCAAGAGACCCAGTACTTC. It yields the protein CASSFPRYQETQYF. The variable domain in full, completed from reference TRBV28 and TRBJ2-5, reads DVKVTQSSRYLVKRTGEKVFLECVQDMDHENMFWYRQDPGLGLRLIYFSYDVKMKEKGDIPEGYSVSREKKERFSLILESASTNQTSMYLCASSFPRYQETQYFGPGTRLLVL.